The following is a TCR beta chain sequence with its context. No antigen is known for it. TCRdb passed the reads through MiXCR, listing each CDR3 protein once. In the table there are roughly 640,000 distinct CDR3 sequences, roughly 26% of which are singletons. This sample is drawn from a study of T cell repertoires in cytomegalovirus infection. Study at large: Through public TCR beta signatures, both CMV infection and matching HLA type were indicated. Findings of the study overall: CMV carriers with the relevant HLA were identified by cumulative public TCR beta family frequency.

CDR3 length: 16 residues. Germline CDR1 reads MDHEN; CDR2 reads SYDVKM. V shed 4 bases, J shed 2 bases, and the junction held 5 bases outside the gene matches. The chain is built from TRBV28 and TRBJ2-7; 13 bases map to TRBD2. Sample: CD8+ T cells from PBMCs. The TCR was taken from a human donor in good health (CMV status not recorded). Some clones in this sample may be carry-over from other donors' samples. The CDR3 nucleotides read TGTGCCAGCAGTTCAGGGACTAGCGGGGATACCTACGAGCAGTACTTC. Protein: CASSSGTSGDTYEQYF.